This entry features one TCR beta chain sequence. Its antigen is currently not known. No base qualities exist here, and no much larger clone lies one base off it. The data belong to a study of CD8 T cells in Susac syndrome (dated by TCRdb to between 2017 and 2020). In the study overall: The study used repertoire sequencing to test whether antigen drove CD8+ T cell activation and differentiation in Susac syndrome. The clonality of the CD8+ T cell repertoire was compared across approximately 12 healthy donors, some 14 Susac syndrome patients and 15 multiple sclerosis patients. Study-wide conclusions, independent of this receptor: The study acknowledged that relatively few individuals were included in the TCR sequencing and HLA analysis.

High-throughput TCR beta sequencing profiled peripheral blood CD8+ and CD4+ T cells from healthy donors, Susac syndrome patients and multiple sclerosis patients. The multiple sclerosis controls were treatment-naive patients who had stable or active relapsing-remitting disease and met the revised McDonald criteria. CD8+ TEMRA cells were enriched by FACS, while bulk CD8+ and CD4+ T cells were purified by magnetic negative isolation. Blood was collected in EDTA tubes and processed within 24 hours, with PBMCs isolated through density gradient centrifugation. PBMCs intended for TCR sequencing were cryopreserved in liquid nitrogen and were subsequently thawed in a 37 degrees C water bath. The sorted or isolated CD4+, CD8+ and CD8+ TEMRA cells had a purity of 90% or higher. RNA was extracted with the RNeasy kit and roughly 0.45 to 1 ug was reverse transcribed using random hexamers. The immunoSEQ multiplex PCR assay, which covers 54 Vbeta and 13 Jbeta segments, was used to amplify TCR beta CDR3 regions. PCR amplification bias was corrected using a synthetic template baseline for primer optimization and computational correction. Concerning the study's data processing: Reads were annotated to V, D and J genes according to IMGT and were analyzed with immunoSEQ Analyzer, with only productive sequences retained. Clonality was calculated as one minus the Shannon entropy normalized by log2 of the number of productive unique sequences. For each patient and control, public and private clones were evaluated within the 100 most prevalent clones. Clones were defined as Susac-specific when absent from the healthy and MS cohorts, from roughly 1,000 published viral clones and from other ImmuneACCESS disease sequences. The public reads were quality trimmed at Q25 with fastp and then assembled into clones with MiXCR by TCRdb, keeping productive beta chains. Rows merge per CDR3 protein into single entries with the most common DNA and genes. TCRdb assigned the V and J calls; the authors' analysis was not used. The sample profile shows 65,000 to 80,000 distinct CDR3 sequences; over 75% of them were found once. Jointly, the top ten make up about 0.52% of the sample.

Based on the germline V gene, the CDR1 and CDR2 sequences are MNHEY and SVGAGI. The germline ends are 15 bases apart after V is trimmed by 4 bases and J by 8 bases. From its cysteine to its phenylalanine, the CDR3 spans 14 amino acids. CDR3 DNA only is kept here, 42 bases in frame from base 1. This TCR derives from a human donor with multiple sclerosis. Sequencing was done on a sample of CD8+ T cells from PBMCs. The sequence is built from TRBV6-5 and TRBJ2-1; a tentative D call is TRBD2 (6 bases match). CDR3 loop: CASSSQTSFHEQFF. Read as DNA, the sequence is TGTGCCAGCAGTTCCCAGACTAGTTTCCATGAGCAGTTCTTC.